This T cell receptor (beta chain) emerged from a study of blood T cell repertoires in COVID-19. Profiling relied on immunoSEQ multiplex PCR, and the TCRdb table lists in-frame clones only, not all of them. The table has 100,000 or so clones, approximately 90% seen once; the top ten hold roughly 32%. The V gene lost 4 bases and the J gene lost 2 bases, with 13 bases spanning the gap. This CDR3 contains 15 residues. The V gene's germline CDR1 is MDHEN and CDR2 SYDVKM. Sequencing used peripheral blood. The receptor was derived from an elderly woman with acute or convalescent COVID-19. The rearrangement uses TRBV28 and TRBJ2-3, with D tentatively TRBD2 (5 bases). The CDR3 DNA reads TGTGCCAGCAGTTCGCTAGCTTGGGACACAGATACGCAGTATTTT. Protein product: CASSSLAWDTDTQYF. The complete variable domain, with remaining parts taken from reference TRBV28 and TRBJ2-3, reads DVKVTQSSRYLVKRTGEKVFLECVQDMDHENMFWYRQDPGLGLRLIYFSYDVKMKEKGDIPEGYSVSREKKERFSLILESASTNQTSMYLCASSSLAWDTDTQYFGPGTRLTVL.